These T cell receptor beta chains were read from a single sample in a study of T cells in localized non-small cell lung cancer. Clones were sequenced by immunoSEQ multiplex PCR, and TCRdb holds only the in-frame ones, with some missing. This sample carries under 55,000 clones, around three quarters of them seen once, and the ten largest clones take roughly 4%. The source material was PBMCs, sampled before any cancer treatment. The receptor set was obtained from a woman aged 40 to 75 with stage II lung adenocarcinoma. The CDR3 runs from the conserved cysteine through the conserved F or W. The order of the fields is clone size, J gene, D gene, V gene, CDR3 DNA, CDR3 protein. A D gene is named only where the DNA matches it firmly. Clone size is given for some rows only: seen once, a few or many times, or a class if the clone is expanded.

>.|TRBJ2-6|.|TRBV4-3
TGCGCCAGCAGCCAGGTGAGCAGCTACTCTGGGGCCAACGTCCTGACTTTC
CASSQVSSYSGANVLTF
>.|TRBJ2-1|TRBD1|TRBV5-6
TGTGCCAGCAGCTTAAGGGACAGGGATTTCAATGAGCAGTTCTTC
CASSLRDRDFNEQFF
>few|TRBJ2-5|TRBD2|TRBV29-1
TGCAGCGTGACCCCTGGGGGGGTAGAGACCCAGTACTTC
CSVTPGGVETQYF
>.|TRBJ1-1|.|TRBV5-1
TGCGCCAGCACTCCTTCAGGTATTCAGAACACTGAAGCTTTCTTT
CASTPSGIQNTEAFF
>.|TRBJ1-2|.|TRBV5-1
TGCGCCAGCAGCCCCGAGGACAGAGACGACTATGGCTACACCTTC
CASSPEDRDDYGYTF
>.|TRBJ1-1|TRBD1|TRBV27
TGTGCCAGCAGTTTGTCAGGGGGCGTCATGAACACTGAAGCTTTCTTT
CASSLSGGVMNTEAFF
>.|TRBJ2-5|.|TRBV28
TGTGCCAGCAGTTTATTAAGAGGGGACCAAGAGACCCAGTACTTC
CASSLLRGDQETQYF
>.|TRBJ2-7|TRBD1|TRBV9
TGTGCCAGCAGCGTACCCGGGACAGGGAGTTCCGAGCAGTACTTC
CASSVPGTGSSEQYF
>few|TRBJ2-5|TRBD2|TRBV18
TGTGCCAGCTCACCGGGACTAGCGGGGGAGACCCAGTACTTC
CASSPGLAGETQYF
>few|TRBJ2-1|.|TRBV30
TGTGCCTGGAGTCAGAACAGGATGTACAATGAGCAGTTCTTC
CAWSQNRMYNEQFF
>.|TRBJ1-5|.|TRBV30
TGTGCCTGGGCTCAGAAAGCCTCGAATCAGCCCCAGCATTTT
CAWAQKASNQPQHF
>.|TRBJ1-1|TRBD1|TRBV6-6
TGTGCCAGCAGGCCCCAGGGGGTGAAGGCTGAAGCTTTCTTT
CASRPQGVKAEAFF
>.|TRBJ1-2|TRBD1|TRBV18
TGTGCCAGCTCACCACAGGGACAGGGGGATGGCTACACCTTC
CASSPQGQGDGYTF
>.|TRBJ2-2|.|TRBV5-1
TGCGCCAGCAGTCCGACAGTGAACACCGGGGAGCTGTTTTTT
CASSPTVNTGELFF
>.|TRBJ1-5|TRBD1|TRBV27
TGTGCCAGCAGTTCCAACAGGGGGAAGGGTCAGCCCCAGCATTTT
CASSSNRGKGQPQHF
>.|TRBJ2-2|.|TRBV6-6
TGTGCCAGCAGGGACAACCGTAACACCGGGGAGCTGTTTTTT
CASRDNRNTGELFF
>.|TRBJ1-2|.|TRBV7-9
TGTGCCAGCAGCAGGTCTCCCTTGGGGGGCTACACCTTC
CASSRSPLGGYTF
>.|TRBJ1-2|TRBD1|TRBV5-1
TGCGCCAGCAGCTTCCCCGAGGGACAGAGTAACTATGGCTACACCTTC
CASSFPEGQSNYGYTF
>few|TRBJ1-1|TRBD1|TRBV19
TGTGCCAGCTCCCTCAGGGGGCCGAACACTGAAGCTTTCTTT
CASSLRGPNTEAFF
>.|TRBJ2-7|TRBD2|TRBV7-8
TGTGCCAGCAGCTTAGGGGGGGGTTGGAGGAGAAGCTCCTACGAGCAGTACTTC
CASSLGGGWRRSSYEQYF
>.|TRBJ1-5|.|TRBV5-8
TGTGCCAGCAGCTTGTTGGTGGAACGTCAGCCCCAGCATTTT
CASSLLVERQPQHF
>.|TRBJ2-3|.|TRBV7-6
TGTGCCAGCAGCTTAGGGGGGAGAGATACGCAGTATTTT
CASSLGGRDTQYF
>once|TRBJ1-5|TRBD1|TRBV28
TGTGCCAGCAACTCCCCCGGGACAGCTTATCAGCCCCAGCATTTT
CASNSPGTAYQPQHF
>.|TRBJ1-5|.|TRBV19
TGTGCCAGTAGTATACAAGCCGACGGGCTTATTCAGCCCCAGCATTTT
CASSIQADGLIQPQHF
>few|TRBJ2-5|.|TRBV20-1
TGCAGTGCCAAGGTGGATGAGACCCAGTACTTC
CSAKVDETQYF
>.|TRBJ2-5|TRBD1|TRBV19
TGTGCCAGTAGTGCTCTGGGGGACAGGCAAGAGACCCAGTACTTC
CASSALGDRQETQYF
>few|TRBJ1-2|.|TRBV5-6
TGTGCCAGCAGCTTGTTCCTCTGGCAGGAAAACTATGGCTACACCTTC
CASSLFLWQENYGYTF
>.|TRBJ2-5|TRBD1|TRBV7-9
TGTGCCAGCAGCTCCCCCCCGACAGGGCATCGGGAGACCCAGTACTTC
CASSSPPTGHRETQYF
>few|TRBJ2-5|TRBD1|TRBV5-4
TGTGCCAGCAGCTTGGGATCAGGGGGCGAGACCCAGTACTTC
CASSLGSGGETQYF
>medium-sized|TRBJ1-5|.|TRBV11-2
TGTGCCAGCAGCCGCGACAGGAATCAGCCCCAGCATTTT
CASSRDRNQPQHF
>few|TRBJ1-4|.|TRBV16
TGTGCCAGCAGCCAATCGAGAGGAGATAAAAAACTGTTTTTT
CASSQSRGDKKLFF
>.|TRBJ2-7|.|TRBV18
TGTGCCAGCTCACCAGTGGAACGCTACGAGCAGTACTTC
CASSPVERYEQYF
>few|TRBJ2-7|TRBD2|TRBV30
TGTGCCTGGAGTGTGGGGGGGAGCTCCTACGAGCAGTACTTC
CAWSVGGSSYEQYF
>.|TRBJ1-1|.|TRBV27
TGTGCCAGCAGGTGGGACCTGAACACTGAAGCTTTCTTT
CASRWDLNTEAFF
>.|TRBJ1-1|TRBD1|TRBV7-2
TGTGCCAGCAGCTGGGACAGGGGAAACACTGAAGCTTTCTTT
CASSWDRGNTEAFF
>.|TRBJ2-3|.|TRBV20-1
TGCAGTGCTACCTTGAGCGATACGCAGTATTTT
CSATLSDTQYF
>.|TRBJ2-7|.|TRBV9
TGTGCCAGCAGCCTCTCCGGGTACTCCTACGAGCAGTACTTC
CASSLSGYSYEQYF
>.|TRBJ1-5|TRBD1|TRBV5-4
TGTGCCAGCACCGACAGGGGCACCCGGGGGCAGCCCCAGCATTTT
CASTDRGTRGQPQHF
>.|TRBJ2-5|TRBD1|TRBV4-1
TGCGCCAGCAGCCAGATGGGGACAGGGGGCCGGGAGACCCAGTACTTC
CASSQMGTGGRETQYF
>.|TRBJ2-2|.|TRBV6-5
TGTGCCACCAACAGTGAGACCGGGGAGCTGTTTTTT
CATNSETGELFF
>.|TRBJ1-1|TRBD1|TRBV27
TGTGCCAGCGCGGGGACAGGCCGGAACACTGAAGCTTTCTTT
CASAGTGRNTEAFF
>.|TRBJ2-7|TRBD1|TRBV2
TGTGCCAGCAGTGACGACAGGGGGCGTTACGAGCAGTACTTC
CASSDDRGRYEQYF
>many|TRBJ1-2|.|TRBV5-4
TGTGCCAGCAGCTTGGACAGGGATGCCACGGAACATGGCTACACCTTC
CASSLDRDATEHGYTF
>.|TRBJ2-7|.|TRBV5-1
TGCGCCAGCGGTCGGGACCGAGCGCCTGGCGAGCAGTACTTC
CASGRDRAPGEQYF
>once|TRBJ1-6|.|TRBV6-5
TGTGCCAGCAGTTACAGAGATTCACCCCTCCACTTT
CASSYRDSPLHF